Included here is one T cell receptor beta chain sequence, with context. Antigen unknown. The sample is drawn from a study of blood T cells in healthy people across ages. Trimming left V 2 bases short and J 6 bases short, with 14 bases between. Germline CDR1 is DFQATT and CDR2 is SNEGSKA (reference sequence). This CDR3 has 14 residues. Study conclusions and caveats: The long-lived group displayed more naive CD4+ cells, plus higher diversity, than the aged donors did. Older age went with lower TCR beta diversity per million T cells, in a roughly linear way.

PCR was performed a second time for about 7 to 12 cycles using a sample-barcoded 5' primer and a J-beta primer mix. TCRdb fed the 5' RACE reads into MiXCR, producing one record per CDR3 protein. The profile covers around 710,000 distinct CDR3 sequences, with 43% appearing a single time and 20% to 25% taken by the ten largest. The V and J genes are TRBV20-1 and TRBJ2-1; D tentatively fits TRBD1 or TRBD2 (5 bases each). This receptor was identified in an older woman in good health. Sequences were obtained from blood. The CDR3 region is CSARSTLGVNEQFF. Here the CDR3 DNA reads TGCAGTGCTAGATCCACGCTGGGGGTCAATGAGCAGTTCTTC.